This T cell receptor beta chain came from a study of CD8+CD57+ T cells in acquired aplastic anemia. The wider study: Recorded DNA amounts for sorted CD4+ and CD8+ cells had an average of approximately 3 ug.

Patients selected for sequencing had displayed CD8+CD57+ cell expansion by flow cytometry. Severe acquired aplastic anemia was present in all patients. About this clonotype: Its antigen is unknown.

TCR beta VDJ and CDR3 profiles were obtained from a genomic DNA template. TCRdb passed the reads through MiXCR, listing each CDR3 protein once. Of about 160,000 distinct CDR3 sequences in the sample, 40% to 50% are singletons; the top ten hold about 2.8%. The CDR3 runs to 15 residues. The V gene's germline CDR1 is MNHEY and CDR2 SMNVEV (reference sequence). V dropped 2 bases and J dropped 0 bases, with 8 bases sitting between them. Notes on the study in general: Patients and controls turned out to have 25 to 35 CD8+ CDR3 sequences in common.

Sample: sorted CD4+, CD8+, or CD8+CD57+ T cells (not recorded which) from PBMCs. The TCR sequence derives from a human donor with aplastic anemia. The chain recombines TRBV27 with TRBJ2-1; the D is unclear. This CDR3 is CASSLLPISYNEQFF. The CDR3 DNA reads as TGTGCCAGCAGTTTACTTCCCATCTCCTACAATGAGCAGTTCTTC.